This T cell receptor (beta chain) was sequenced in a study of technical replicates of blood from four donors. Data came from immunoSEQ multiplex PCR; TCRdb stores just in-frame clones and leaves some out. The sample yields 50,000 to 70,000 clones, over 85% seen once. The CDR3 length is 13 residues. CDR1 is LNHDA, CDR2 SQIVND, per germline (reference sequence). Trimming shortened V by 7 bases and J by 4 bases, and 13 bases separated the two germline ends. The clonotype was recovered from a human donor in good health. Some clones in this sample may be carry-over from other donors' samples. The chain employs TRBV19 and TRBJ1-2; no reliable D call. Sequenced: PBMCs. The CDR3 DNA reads TGTGCCAGTACTCCGGGATCAGTCTATGGCTACACCTTC. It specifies CASTPGSVYGYTF. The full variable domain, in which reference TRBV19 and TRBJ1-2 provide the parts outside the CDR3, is DGGITQSPKYLFRKEGQNVTLSCEQNLNHDAMYWYRQDPGQGLRLIYYSQIVNDFQKGDIAEGYSVSREKKESFPLTVTSAQKNPTAFYLCASTPGSVYGYTFGSGTRLTVV.